This T cell receptor beta chain was recorded in a study of shared clonotypes between healthy human individuals. Study-wide context: Donors were a couple of women and three men aged 18 to 49.

Notes on the study in general: Shared clonotypes across all four donors exceeded non-shared ones in generation probability.

The CDR3 sequence is 15 residues long. Every donor, a Caucasian adult, lived in Nashville, Tennessee. Around 220 ng DNA, tens of thousands of T cell genomes, went into each sorted-subset replicate PCR. Assay used: immunoSEQ multiplex PCR; TCRdb lists only in-frame clones, some missing. In the table there are around 2.3 million clones, approximately 95% of which are singletons. Notes on this clone: Its antigen remains unknown.

The sample was naive CD4+ T cells sorted from blood. Subset noted: CD45RA+ positively selected. The clonotype originates from a man between 18 and 29 years old in good health. The chain joins TRBV21-1 to TRBJ2-5; the table's D call, TRBD2, was not checked against the DNA. TRBV21-1 is a documented pseudogene. Written as DNA, the CDR3 is TGTGCCAGCAGCAGGACTAGCGGGGGCCAAGAGACCCAGTACTTC. Amino acid sequence: CASSRTSGGQETQYF.